This TCR beta chain was found in a study of blood T cell repertoires in COVID-19 (dated by TCRdb to between 2020 and 2021). Describing the broader study: Collaborator samples came from the United States, Italy and Spain and covered acute and convalescent phases of COVID-19. Where available, HLA class I and class II types were obtained from metadata supplied by the sample provider rather than from assay-based typing. The prospective study material was composed of cDNA or gDNA derived from T cells, B-cell-depleted T cells, or PBMCs. Sample metadata almost always included a de-identified subject ID, COVID-19 status, age in years and sex. Samples were obtained from the ongoing ImmuneRACE study (first 160 participants) and from 1,254 subjects provided by 6 global collaborators. The repertoires were made available in a free public database intended to serve as a resource for research on the immune response to SARS-CoV-2. The dataset comprised deeply sampled blood TCRbeta repertoires from subjects exposed to, actively infected with, or recovered from COVID-19.

Concerning this clone: Its recognized antigen is unknown. Within one base of it there is no much larger clone, and no base qualities were kept.

CDR1 and CDR2 (MNHEY, SVGAGI) derive from the germline V gene. V gives up 5 bases and J gives up 5 bases, and the segment between their germline ends measures 18 bases. The CDR3 runs 15 residues from the cysteine to the phenylalanine. Solely the CDR3 DNA is kept, with 45 bases framed from the first base. In Seattle, one collaborating source enrolled patients while the infection was active and tracked those patients longitudinally over the course of disease. Whole blood was collected in K2EDTA tubes by collaborating institutions according to the institutions' own protocols. For TCRbeta analysis, collaborators shipped samples in one of three forms: frozen whole blood, isolated PBMCs, or DNA extracted from either of those sample types. TCRbeta CDR3 regions were amplified from genomic DNA using the immunoSEQ Assay, a bias-controlled multiplex PCR. In the paper's pipeline: Nucleated cell counts per sample were estimated from amplification of reference gene primers within the assay. Sequence reads were collapsed and filtered to measure the absolute abundance of every unique TCRbeta CDR3 rearrangement. Productive Simpson clonality was computed per sample as the square root of Simpson's diversity index over productive rearrangements. TCRdb re-hosts the immuneACCESS table, in-frame sequences only. Its copies lack some clones; in the studies checked, an unresolved V gene accounts for under half of them, and the cause for the rest is not known. The V and J calls and the clone size are those of that table, but D and trimming were determined from the DNA. Across this sample there are 150,000 or so clones, with around 89% seen only once. 13% of the sample is in the top ten clones.

Study-level results and caveats: How much clinical and demographic metadata was included differed by source and by participant, and the metadata was provided uncurated.

The chain links TRBV6-5 with TRBJ1-2; TRBD1 is a weak D gene call, 5 bases matching. This sequence was found in a man between 18 and 29 years old with COVID-19, enrolled during active disease. The sequenced sample consisted of peripheral blood. The nucleotides read TGTGCCAGCAGTCCTAGGGGAACTGAAAATTATGGCTACACCTTC. This codes for CASSPRGTENYGYTF.